This T cell receptor beta chain derives from a study of long-term antiretroviral therapy in people with HIV. Study-wide results and limits: Pre-ART expanded clones dominated the repertoire at every time point.

There was at least one pre-ART PBMC sample for each donor, plus at least two post-ART PBMC samples. It was version v3.0 of the immunoSEQ assay that was run at survey level. The data were produced by immunoSEQ multiplex PCR, yet TCRdb's version contains in-frame clones alone and is incomplete. The sample comprises under 45,000 clones, less than 90% of which are singletons, and 6.2% rests with the top ten. This CDR3 region has 16 residues. V lost 5 bases, J lost 6 bases, and 19 bases lay in between. Germline V gene lookup returns CDR1 MNHEY and CDR2 SMNVEV (reference sequence). A note on this clone: Its antigen is unknown.

V usage is TRBV27 and J usage is TRBJ2-2; perhaps D is TRBD1 or TRBD2 (5 bases each). This specimen was unsorted PBMCs, taken 1 year after starting antiretroviral therapy. The sequence came from a man aged 18-30 years with HIV. In DNA, the CDR3 is TGTGCCAGCAGTCTATTAGAGGGGTTGGATGCCGGGGAGCTGTTTTTT. This sequence encodes CASSLLEGLDAGELFF.